This TCR beta chain was documented in a study of T cell repertoires and HLA-DP antigens. About the study: Donors were two male and one female, aged 18-to-29 to 60-to-69.

Pre-culture CD4+ samples were sequenced deeply, targeting roughly 200,000 T cell genomes. Some clones are missing from TCRdb's copy, which holds only in-frame ones; the method was immunoSEQ multiplex PCR. The sample lists approximately 90,000 clones; around nine tenths were seen once. A note on this clone: Antigen unknown.

The CDR3 runs 13 residues. Trimming cost V 7 bases and J 2 bases, with 10 bases left between them. Germline CDR1 SNHLY, CDR2 FYNNEI. The sequencing sample was made of CD4+ T cells from PBMCs. This TCR was sampled from a man aged 45-65 years in good health and CMV-seronegative. The chain combines TRBV2 with TRBJ2-3, with a possible D match to TRBD1 (6 bases). CDR3 DNA: TGTGCCAGCAAAAGGGGGACCACAGATACGCAGTATTTT. This encodes CASKRGTTDTQYF. Combining the CDR3 with reference TRBV2 and TRBJ2-3 gives the whole variable domain EPEVTQTPSHQVTQMGQEVILRCVPISNHLYFYWYRQILGQKVEFLVSFYNNEISEKSEIFDDQFSVERPDGSNFTLKIRSTKLEDSAMYFCASKRGTTDTQYFGPGTRLTVL.